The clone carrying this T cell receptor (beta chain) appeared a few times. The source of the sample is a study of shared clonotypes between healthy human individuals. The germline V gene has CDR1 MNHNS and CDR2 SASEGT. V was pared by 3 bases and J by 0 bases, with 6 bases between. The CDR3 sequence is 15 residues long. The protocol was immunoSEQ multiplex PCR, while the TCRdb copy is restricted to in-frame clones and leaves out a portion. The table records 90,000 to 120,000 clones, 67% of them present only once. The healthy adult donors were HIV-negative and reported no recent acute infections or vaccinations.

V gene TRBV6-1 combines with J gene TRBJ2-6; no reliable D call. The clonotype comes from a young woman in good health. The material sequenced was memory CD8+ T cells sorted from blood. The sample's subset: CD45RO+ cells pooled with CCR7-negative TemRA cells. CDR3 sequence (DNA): TGTGCCAGCAGTGATCGTCCCTCTGGGGCCAACGTCCTGACTTTC. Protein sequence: CASSDRPSGANVLTF.